This T cell receptor beta chain was observed in a study of shared clonotypes between healthy human individuals. Germline-derived CDR1 and CDR2 are MNHEY and SMNVEV (reference sequence). CDR3 size: 14 residues. The V and J ends lost 4 bases and 2 bases, in that order; junction bases with no gene match: 4. A deep-level run was used for the assay. The method was immunoSEQ multiplex PCR; TCRdb's version includes in-frame clones alone and lacks a portion of them. The table has about 1.1 million clones, 70% to 80% seen once; the top ten hold 0.85% to 1%. This clone was picked up one time. Specimen: memory CD4+ T cells from PBMCs. The subset: CD45RA-negative fraction. This sequence originates from a man between 18 and 29 years old in good health. Some clones in this sample may be carry-over from other donors' samples. The chain has TRBV27 and TRBJ1-1, with 7 bases fitting TRBD1. DNA for the CDR3: TGTGCCAGCAGTTGGGGGACAGCTAACACTGAAGCTTTCTTT. This sequence encodes CASSWGTANTEAFF.